These T cell receptor beta chains were read from a single sample in a study of blood T cells in healthy people across ages. TCRdb re-analysed the 5' RACE reads in MiXCR, keeping a single row per CDR3 protein. The sample has 1.5 million to 2 million distinct CDR3 sequences, roughly 28% seen once; the top ten hold 7.7%. Sample: blood. These receptors were taken from a woman younger than 45 in good health. CDR3s include the opening cysteine and the closing phenylalanine or tryptophan. D genes are given only for firm matches. Clone size appears in some rows only: once, few, many, or a class for an expanded clone.

V gene: TRBV5-1; J gene: TRBJ1-2; clone size: .; D gene: .; CDR3 DNA: TGCGCCAGCAGCCCGGGATGGGGGGCGCGAGGCTACACCTTC; CDR3 protein: CASSPGWGARGYTF
V gene: TRBV5-1; J gene: TRBJ1-6; clone size: few; D gene: TRBD1; CDR3 DNA: TGCGCCAGCAGGCTGGGACAGGGATATTCACCCCTCCACTTT; CDR3 protein: CASRLGQGYSPLHF
V gene: TRBV5-1; J gene: TRBJ2-7; clone size: .; D gene: .; CDR3 DNA: TGCGCCAGCAGCTTGTCTCCAGAGACTAACTACGAGCAGTACTTC; CDR3 protein: CASSLSPETNYEQYF
V gene: TRBV30; J gene: TRBJ2-7; clone size: .; D gene: .; CDR3 DNA: TGTGCCTGGAGTCGACAGGAGGGGCCGCAGGAGCAGTACTTC; CDR3 protein: CAWSRQEGPQEQYF
V gene: TRBV20-1; J gene: TRBJ2-7; clone size: .; D gene: .; CDR3 DNA: TGCAGTGCTAGAGGCGGCCTCGGGGACGAGCAGTACTTC; CDR3 protein: CSARGGLGDEQYF
V gene: TRBV15; J gene: TRBJ1-4; clone size: .; D gene: .; CDR3 DNA: TGTGCCACCAGCAGAGGTCGGCTTCCTTTAGCCCGCGACTGGGAAAAACTGTTTTTT; CDR3 protein: CATSRGRLPLARDWEKLFF
V gene: TRBV7-2; J gene: TRBJ1-3; clone size: .; D gene: .; CDR3 DNA: TGTGCCAGCAGCTTAGGTCTTCTGTCCGGGAGGGGCTACTCTGGAAACACCATATATTTT; CDR3 protein: CASSLGLLSGRGYSGNTIYF
V gene: TRBV6-1; J gene: TRBJ2-7; clone size: .; D gene: TRBD1; CDR3 DNA: TGTGCCAGCAGTGCGACCGGGACAGGGGGAACCGAGCAGTACTTC; CDR3 protein: CASSATGTGGTEQYF
V gene: TRBV6-6; J gene: TRBJ1-6; clone size: few; D gene: .; CDR3 DNA: TGTGCCAGCAGTTACTCGAAACAGGGATCCTCACCCCTCCACTTT; CDR3 protein: CASSYSKQGSSPLHF
V gene: TRBV5-1; J gene: TRBJ2-5; clone size: few; D gene: .; CDR3 DNA: TGCGCCAGCAGCTTGGCCGTCGGGGCCACAGAGACCCAGTACTTC; CDR3 protein: CASSLAVGATETQYF
V gene: TRBV10-3; J gene: TRBJ2-1; clone size: once; D gene: .; CDR3 DNA: TGTGCCATCAGTGAGTCGATTTGGGGGAGCTCCTACAATGAGCAGTTCTTC; CDR3 protein: CAISESIWGSSYNEQFF
V gene: TRBV7-9; J gene: TRBJ2-1; clone size: many; D gene: TRBD1; CDR3 DNA: TGTGCCAGCAGCCCCTTGACAGGGGGCCCCAATGAGCAGTTCTTC; CDR3 protein: CASSPLTGGPNEQFF
V gene: TRBV28; J gene: TRBJ2-3; clone size: few; D gene: .; CDR3 DNA: TGTGCCAGCAGCTCTCCGGGGACGATCACAGATACGCAGTATTTT; CDR3 protein: CASSSPGTITDTQYF
V gene: TRBV28; J gene: TRBJ1-2; clone size: .; D gene: .; CDR3 DNA: TGTGCCAGCAGTGGGGAGCCCAGGGTACGTGGCTACACCTTC; CDR3 protein: CASSGEPRVRGYTF
V gene: TRBV10-3; J gene: TRBJ2-6; clone size: .; D gene: .; CDR3 DNA: TGTGCCATCAGTGAGTCGATGGACAGTCCCACGATTTCGGGGGCCAACGTCCTGACTTTC; CDR3 protein: CAISESMDSPTISGANVLTF
V gene: TRBV6-5; J gene: TRBJ2-5; clone size: many; D gene: .; CDR3 DNA: TGTGCCAGCAGTTACGCGGGGGACAGGTGGCAAGAGACCCAGTACTTC; CDR3 protein: CASSYAGDRWQETQYF
V gene: TRBV5-1; J gene: TRBJ2-7; clone size: many; D gene: .; CDR3 DNA: TGCGCCAGCAGCTTGATCGAGGCAGGCGCCTACGAGCAGTACTTC; CDR3 protein: CASSLIEAGAYEQYF
V gene: TRBV24-1; J gene: TRBJ2-1; clone size: .; D gene: .; CDR3 DNA: TGTGCCACGCGAGGGGAGGTAGTCGATGAGCAGTTCTTC; CDR3 protein: CATRGEVVDEQFF